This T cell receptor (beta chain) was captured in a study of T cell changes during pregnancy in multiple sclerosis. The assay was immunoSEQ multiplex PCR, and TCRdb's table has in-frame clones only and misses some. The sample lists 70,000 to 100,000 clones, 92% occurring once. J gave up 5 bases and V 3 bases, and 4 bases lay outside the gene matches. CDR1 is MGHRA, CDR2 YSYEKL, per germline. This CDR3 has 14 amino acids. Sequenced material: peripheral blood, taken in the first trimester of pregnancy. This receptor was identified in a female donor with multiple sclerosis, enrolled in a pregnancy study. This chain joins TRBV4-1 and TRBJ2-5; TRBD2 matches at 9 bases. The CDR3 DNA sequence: TGCGCCAGCAGCCAGGGACTAGCTTCCGAGACCCAGTACTTC. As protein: CASSQGLASETQYF.